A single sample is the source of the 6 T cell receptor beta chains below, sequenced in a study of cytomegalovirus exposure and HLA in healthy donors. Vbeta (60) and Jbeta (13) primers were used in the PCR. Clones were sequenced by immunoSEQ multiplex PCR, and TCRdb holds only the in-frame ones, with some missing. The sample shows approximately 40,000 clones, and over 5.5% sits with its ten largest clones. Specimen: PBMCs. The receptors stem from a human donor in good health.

The CDR3 nucleotides read TGTGCCAGCAGTTTACAAATGAGGACTGAAGCTTTCTTT. It translates to CASSLQMRTEAFF. This chain connects TRBV27 to TRBJ1-1; unclear D gene. The V end was cut by 2 bases, the J end by 5 bases, with 9 bases between. This CDR3 region has 13 residues. Germline values: CDR1 MNHEY, CDR2 SMNVEV (reference sequence).

The CDR3 sequence is CSATSRGWGETEAFF. The CDR3 coding sequence is TGCAGCGCAACCAGTCGCGGGTGGGGGGAGACTGAAGCTTTCTTT. V and J are TRBV29-1 and TRBJ1-1; D is possibly TRBD1 (5 bases). The V gene lost 7 bases and the J gene lost 5 bases, with 23 bases spanning the gap. This CDR3 is built from 15 residues. The germline CDR1 and CDR2 sequences are SQVTM and ANQGSEA. The whole variable domain, filled in from reference TRBV29-1 and TRBJ1-1, reads SAVISQKPSRDICQRGTSLTIQCQVDSQVTMMFWYRQQPGQSLTLIATANQGSEATYESGFVIDKFPISRPNLTFSTLTVSNMSPEDSSIYLCSATSRGWGETEAFFGQGTRLTVV.

CDR3 sequence (DNA): TGCGCCAGCAGTGGACAGGAGTATTCACCCCTCCACTTT. Encoded protein: CASSGQEYSPLHF. The chain is built from TRBV10-2 and TRBJ1-6; D is perhaps TRBD1 (6 bases). This CDR3 contains 13 residues. Germline CDR1 WSHSY, CDR2 SAAADI. Trimming pared 4 bases from V and 8 bases from J, leaving 9 bases between.

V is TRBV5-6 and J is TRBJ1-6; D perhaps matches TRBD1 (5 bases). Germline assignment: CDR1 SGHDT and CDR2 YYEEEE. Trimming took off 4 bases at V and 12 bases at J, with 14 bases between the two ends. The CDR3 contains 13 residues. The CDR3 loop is CASSLEDSQPLHF. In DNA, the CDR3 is TGTGCCAGCAGCCTGGAAGACAGCCAACCCCTCCACTTT.

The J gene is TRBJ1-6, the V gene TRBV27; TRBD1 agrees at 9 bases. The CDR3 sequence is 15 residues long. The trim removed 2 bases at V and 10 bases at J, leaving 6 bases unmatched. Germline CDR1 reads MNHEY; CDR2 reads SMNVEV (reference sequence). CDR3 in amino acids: CASSLKWTGESPLHF. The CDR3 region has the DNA TGTGCCAGCAGTTTAAAGTGGACAGGGGAATCACCCCTCCACTTT.

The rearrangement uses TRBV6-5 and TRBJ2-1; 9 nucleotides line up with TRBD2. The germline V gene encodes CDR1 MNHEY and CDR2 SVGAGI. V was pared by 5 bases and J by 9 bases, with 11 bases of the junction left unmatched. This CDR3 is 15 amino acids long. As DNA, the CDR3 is TGTGCCAGCAGTCGGGAGCGGGGGGCCAAGAGTGAGCAGTTCTTC. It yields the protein CASSRERGAKSEQFF.